Sequencing of this T cell receptor (beta chain) was carried out in a study of cytomegalovirus exposure and HLA in healthy donors. Whole-study results and caveats: Many donors shared some public TCRs, even though most TCR sequences were rare.

The donors (healthy individuals) were bone marrow donors. Only a few counts were recorded for this clone. Its antigen is undetermined. The PCR made use of 60 Vbeta and 13 Jbeta primers. Measured with immunoSEQ multiplex PCR; TCRdb has only the in-frame clones, and not every one. The top ten clones hold approximately 11% of a sample with some 65,000 clones, about 73% of them seen once. Trimming removed 6 bases at V and 4 bases at J, with 19 bases between. Germline V gene lookup returns CDR1 SNHLY and CDR2 FYNNEI. The CDR3 is 15 residues long. The origin of this receptor is a woman under 40 in good health and CMV-seronegative. The sample comprised PBMCs. The rearrangement joins TRBV2 to TRBJ2-7, with TRBD2 as a possible D gene (6 bases). The CDR3 coding sequence is TGTGCCAGCAGGGGTGGGACTCCCCGTGAGTACGAGCAGTACTTC. Translating it yields CASRGGTPREYEQYF.